This is a list of T cell receptor beta chains from one sample in a study of post-analysis software for immune sequencing data. TCRdb itself ran the PCR reads through MiXCR, one entry per CDR3 protein. Of about 150,000 distinct CDR3 sequences in the sample, 30% were seen once. Sequenced sample: blood. Source of these receptors: a girl aged 5-17 years with multiple sclerosis. The CDR3 runs from the conserved cysteine through the conserved F or W. Fields, in order: CDR3 DNA, CDR3 protein, D gene, J gene, V gene, clone size. A D gene is named only where the DNA matches it firmly. Part of the rows lack a size; the others show once, few, many or a class for expanded clones.

cdr3_nt: TGTGCCAGCAGCCAAGCAGGAGGGAAGGGTGAGAAACTGTTTTTT
cdr3_aa: CASSQAGGKGEKLFF
d_call: NA
j_call: TRBJ1-4
v_call: TRBV4-2
clone_size: NA

cdr3_nt: TGTGCCAGCGATACCAATGGCCCCCAGCATTTT
cdr3_aa: CASDTNGPQHF
d_call: NA
j_call: TRBJ1-5
v_call: TRBV6-6
clone_size: few

cdr3_nt: TGTGCCAGCAGTTCACCCTCCGGAGCTTTCAACTACGAGCAGTACTTC
cdr3_aa: CASSSPSGAFNYEQYF
d_call: NA
j_call: TRBJ2-7
v_call: TRBV28
clone_size: NA

cdr3_nt: TGCGCCAGCAGCCAGGCGGGGAGGCCTGAAGCTTTCTTT
cdr3_aa: CASSQAGRPEAFF
d_call: NA
j_call: TRBJ1-1
v_call: TRBV4-1
clone_size: many

cdr3_nt: TGCGCCAGCAGCTTAGATGGGGCCTCCCACAATGAGCAGTTCTTC
cdr3_aa: CASSLDGASHNEQFF
d_call: NA
j_call: TRBJ2-1
v_call: TRBV5-1
clone_size: NA

cdr3_nt: TGCGCCAGCAGCTCCCAGGGGAAGTCCTACAATGAGCAGTTCTTC
cdr3_aa: CASSSQGKSYNEQFF
d_call: NA
j_call: TRBJ2-1
v_call: TRBV5-1
clone_size: many

cdr3_nt: TGTGCCAGCAGCTCACAGGGGACTGGGCGAAAACTGTTTTTT
cdr3_aa: CASSSQGTGRKLFF
d_call: TRBD1
j_call: TRBJ1-4
v_call: TRBV13
clone_size: NA

cdr3_nt: TGCGCCAGCAGCTTGGACAGCATCAGCTTGAACACTGAAGCTTTCTTT
cdr3_aa: CASSLDSISLNTEAFF
d_call: NA
j_call: TRBJ1-1
v_call: TRBV5-1
clone_size: few

cdr3_nt: TGTGCCAGCAGTGTGGGACGGGGCTCCTACAATGAGCAGTTCTTC
cdr3_aa: CASSVGRGSYNEQFF
d_call: NA
j_call: TRBJ2-1
v_call: TRBV27
clone_size: NA

cdr3_nt: TGCAGTGCTACTTCAAGGACCAGGACTAGCGGGAGCACCTACGAGCAGTACTTC
cdr3_aa: CSATSRTRTSGSTYEQYF
d_call: TRBD2
j_call: TRBJ2-7
v_call: TRBV20-1
clone_size: NA

cdr3_nt: TGCGCCAGCAGCTTGAGGACAGGAGAGTACGAGCAGTACTTC
cdr3_aa: CASSLRTGEYEQYF
d_call: TRBD1
j_call: TRBJ2-7
v_call: TRBV5-1
clone_size: NA

cdr3_nt: TGTGCCAGCAGCCAAGCGGCAGGGTATGGCTACACCTTC
cdr3_aa: CASSQAAGYGYTF
d_call: NA
j_call: TRBJ1-2
v_call: TRBV4-2
clone_size: NA

cdr3_nt: TGTGCCAGCAGCTTGCAATGGGATTCACCCCTCCACTTT
cdr3_aa: CASSLQWDSPLHF
d_call: NA
j_call: TRBJ1-6
v_call: TRBV11-3
clone_size: NA

cdr3_nt: TGTGCCAGCAGCCCCAGCGGTCGCAGGGGGGGAAGCGAGCAGTACTTC
cdr3_aa: CASSPSGRRGGSEQYF
d_call: NA
j_call: TRBJ2-7
v_call: TRBV11-2
clone_size: few

cdr3_nt: TGCAGTGCCCAAACCGGGACAGGGGACGAGCAGTACTTC
cdr3_aa: CSAQTGTGDEQYF
d_call: TRBD1
j_call: TRBJ2-7
v_call: TRBV20-1
clone_size: many

cdr3_nt: TGTGCCAGCACCTCGGGGGGGCGGGAGGCTGGGGCCGACGTCCTGACTTTC
cdr3_aa: CASTSGGREAGADVLTF
d_call: TRBD2
j_call: TRBJ2-6
v_call: TRBV3-1
clone_size: many

cdr3_nt: TGTGCCAGCTCACCTGTCCAGCGGGTGAACGACAATGAGCAGTTCTTC
cdr3_aa: CASSPVQRVNDNEQFF
d_call: NA
j_call: TRBJ2-1
v_call: TRBV18
clone_size: many

cdr3_nt: TGTGCCAGCAGCCCGGACAGGGGGCTCAATGAGCAGTTCTTC
cdr3_aa: CASSPDRGLNEQFF
d_call: TRBD1
j_call: TRBJ2-1
v_call: TRBV5-4
clone_size: many

cdr3_nt: TGTGCCTGGAGGTTTCGGGTATGGGGCAATGAGCAGTTCTTC
cdr3_aa: CAWRFRVWGNEQFF
d_call: NA
j_call: TRBJ2-1
v_call: TRBV30
clone_size: NA

cdr3_nt: TGTGCCAGCAGCCAAGAAGGGATTCAGCCCCAGCATTTT
cdr3_aa: CASSQEGIQPQHF
d_call: NA
j_call: TRBJ1-5
v_call: TRBV14
clone_size: NA

cdr3_nt: TGTGCCAGCAGTTACAAGGATACGCAGTATTTT
cdr3_aa: CASSYKDTQYF
d_call: NA
j_call: TRBJ2-3
v_call: TRBV6-5
clone_size: many

cdr3_nt: TGTGCCAGCAGTGAAGCATGGGGTTCGGAGACCCAGTACTTC
cdr3_aa: CASSEAWGSETQYF
d_call: NA
j_call: TRBJ2-5
v_call: TRBV2
clone_size: NA

cdr3_nt: TGCAGTGCTAGAGGGCCCACCACTAGGTACGAGCAGTACTTC
cdr3_aa: CSARGPTTRYEQYF
d_call: NA
j_call: TRBJ2-7
v_call: TRBV20-1
clone_size: many

cdr3_nt: TGTGCCAGCAGCCGGGTGGCGAGCGGCCGATACAATGAGCAGTTCTTC
cdr3_aa: CASSRVASGRYNEQFF
d_call: NA
j_call: TRBJ2-1
v_call: TRBV11-2
clone_size: many

cdr3_nt: TGCGCCAGCAGCACAGGACAGAACACTGAAGCTTTCTTT
cdr3_aa: CASSTGQNTEAFF
d_call: NA
j_call: TRBJ1-1
v_call: TRBV5-1
clone_size: NA

cdr3_nt: TGTGCCACCAGTGATTTGGGGACTAGCGGAAACCGTTACAATGAGCAGTTCTTC
cdr3_aa: CATSDLGTSGNRYNEQFF
d_call: TRBD2
j_call: TRBJ2-1
v_call: TRBV24-1
clone_size: many

cdr3_nt: TGCAGCGTGAAGCGGGAGCGAGAGACCCAGTACTTC
cdr3_aa: CSVKRERETQYF
d_call: TRBD2
j_call: TRBJ2-5
v_call: TRBV29-1
clone_size: few

cdr3_nt: TGTGCCAGCAGCTTGGGGGCCGGACTTCGAGATACGCAGTATTTT
cdr3_aa: CASSLGAGLRDTQYF
d_call: NA
j_call: TRBJ2-3
v_call: TRBV5-4
clone_size: NA

cdr3_nt: TGTGCCAGCAGCTTAGCACTAGGGTCCTACAATGAGCAGTTCTTC
cdr3_aa: CASSLALGSYNEQFF
d_call: NA
j_call: TRBJ2-1
v_call: TRBV7-9
clone_size: many

cdr3_nt: TGTGCCAGCAGCTTAGCGGGACTAGCGGGAGGTACCGGGGAGCTGTTTTTT
cdr3_aa: CASSLAGLAGGTGELFF
d_call: TRBD2
j_call: TRBJ2-2
v_call: TRBV7-8
clone_size: few

cdr3_nt: TGCGCCAGCAGCTTGGGACGGAGCTCTGGGGCCAACGTCCGGACTTTC
cdr3_aa: CASSLGRSSGANVRTF
d_call: NA
j_call: TRBJ2-6
v_call: TRBV5-1
clone_size: NA

cdr3_nt: TGTGCCACCAGCCCGCAGACTAGCGGCAACTACGAGCAGTACTTC
cdr3_aa: CATSPQTSGNYEQYF
d_call: TRBD2
j_call: TRBJ2-7
v_call: TRBV15
clone_size: many

cdr3_nt: TGTGCCAGCAGCTTAGGTCCGGGAGATGCGGATACGCAGTATTTT
cdr3_aa: CASSLGPGDADTQYF
d_call: NA
j_call: TRBJ2-3
v_call: TRBV11-2
clone_size: many

cdr3_nt: TGTGCCAGCACCACCGGCAGAGGGGTTGGCTCACTCCTCCACTTT
cdr3_aa: CASTTGRGVGSLLHF
d_call: NA
j_call: TRBJ1-6
v_call: TRBV7-9
clone_size: once

cdr3_nt: TGTGCCAGCACCTCGGGGGCAACTGGGGCCAACGTCCTGACTTTC
cdr3_aa: CASTSGATGANVLTF
d_call: NA
j_call: TRBJ2-6
v_call: TRBV27
clone_size: NA

cdr3_nt: TGCGCCAGCAGCCTTTTCCCGGGACTCCTGAACACCGGGGAGCTGTTTTTT
cdr3_aa: CASSLFPGLLNTGELFF
d_call: NA
j_call: TRBJ2-2
v_call: TRBV4-1
clone_size: few

cdr3_nt: TGCGCCAGCAGCTTGGACAGCGTGAACACTGAAGCTTTCTTT
cdr3_aa: CASSLDSVNTEAFF
d_call: NA
j_call: TRBJ1-1
v_call: TRBV5-1
clone_size: many

cdr3_nt: TGTGCCAGCAGTACGGGACTAGCGGGACCGAGCTCCTACAATGAGCGGTTCTTC
cdr3_aa: CASSTGLAGPSSYNERFF
d_call: TRBD2
j_call: TRBJ2-1
v_call: TRBV12-3/TRBV12-4
clone_size: few

cdr3_nt: TGTGCCAGCAGCCAAGATTCCGTAAGCAATCAGCCCCAGCATTTT
cdr3_aa: CASSQDSVSNQPQHF
d_call: NA
j_call: TRBJ1-5
v_call: TRBV3-1
clone_size: few

cdr3_nt: TGTGCCAGCAATGTAGGTCGCAGCACAGATACGCAGTATTTT
cdr3_aa: CASNVGRSTDTQYF
d_call: NA
j_call: TRBJ2-3
v_call: TRBV3-1
clone_size: few

cdr3_nt: TGCAGCGTTGGCTCGGGGGTAGGCACTGAAGCTTTCTTT
cdr3_aa: CSVGSGVGTEAFF
d_call: NA
j_call: TRBJ1-1
v_call: TRBV29-1
clone_size: NA

cdr3_nt: TGTGCCAGCAGTCTCGACAGGGTATATAGGAATGAGCAGTTCTTC
cdr3_aa: CASSLDRVYRNEQFF
d_call: TRBD1
j_call: TRBJ2-1
v_call: TRBV28
clone_size: few

cdr3_nt: TGCAGTGCCAGAGATCCAGCGGAGACTAACTATGGCGACACCTTC
cdr3_aa: CSARDPAETNYGDTF
d_call: NA
j_call: TRBJ1-2
v_call: TRBV20-1
clone_size: NA

cdr3_nt: TGTGCCGGTAAATCAACAGGGGTCTATGGCTACACCTTC
cdr3_aa: CAGKSTGVYGYTF
d_call: TRBD1
j_call: TRBJ1-2
v_call: TRBV5-6
clone_size: many

cdr3_nt: TGTGCCAGCATTTGGACCCCCTTTGCGGATCAGCCCCAGCATTTT
cdr3_aa: CASIWTPFADQPQHF
d_call: NA
j_call: TRBJ1-5
v_call: TRBV27
clone_size: NA

cdr3_nt: TGCAGTGCTCTGGGGCAGGCGAACACTGAAGCTTTCTTT
cdr3_aa: CSALGQANTEAFF
d_call: NA
j_call: TRBJ1-1
v_call: TRBV20-1
clone_size: NA

cdr3_nt: TGCAGTGCCGGTCCCGGGACAACCCTAGTAGCCAACGAGCAGTACTTC
cdr3_aa: CSAGPGTTLVANEQYF
d_call: NA
j_call: TRBJ2-7
v_call: TRBV20-1
clone_size: NA

cdr3_nt: TGTGCCAGCAGTTTTAGCGCAAGCTCCTACAATGAGCAGTACTTC
cdr3_aa: CASSFSASSYNEQYF
d_call: NA
j_call: TRBJ2-7
v_call: TRBV27
clone_size: NA

cdr3_nt: TGCAGTGCTAGAGATCGGGCGACTGGAAATGAGCAGTTCTTC
cdr3_aa: CSARDRATGNEQFF
d_call: NA
j_call: TRBJ2-1
v_call: TRBV20-1
clone_size: many